The 27 T cell receptor beta chains in this list originate from one sample, sequenced in a study of T cells in Graves' hyperthyroidism and ophthalmopathy. TCR beta CDR3 regions were amplified from RNA. During a first-round RT-PCR of the TCR CDR3, the HTBI primer set was used. From the multiplex PCR reads, TCRdb called clonotypes with MiXCR, one entry per CDR3 protein. Seen here are roughly 500,000 distinct CDR3 sequences, over 45% observed once, and the top ten hold about two fifths. Sequences were obtained from peripheral blood or thyroid tissue (not recorded which). These receptors were taken from an adult woman with Graves' disease, either hyperthyroidism or ophthalmopathy (not recorded which).

V usage is TRBV29-1 and J usage is TRBJ1-2, with 9 bases that match TRBD1. This CDR3 spans 12 amino acids. Per germline, CDR1 SQVTM and CDR2 ANQGSEA. V lost 8 bases to trimming and J lost 3 bases; unmatched junction nucleotides: 4. DNA of the CDR3: TGCAGCTTGGACAGGGGCGACTATGGCTACACCTTC. It codes for CSLDRGDYGYTF.

CDR3 region: CASSATRGRSPLHF. The CDR3 bases are TGTGCCAGCAGTGCGACGAGAGGCCGCTCACCCCTCCACTTT. The genes are TRBV25-1 and TRBJ1-6; D uncertain. Germline assignment: CDR1 MGHDK and CDR2 SYGVNS. This CDR3 contains 14 residues. Trimming stripped 4 bases from V and 10 bases from J, with 14 bases between.

The gene calls are TRBV27 and TRBJ1-1; TRBD1 aligns across 10 bases. V was clipped by 5 bases and J by 6 bases; unmatched bases: 6. CDR1 and CDR2 from the germline V gene are MNHEY and SMNVEV (reference sequence). The CDR3 loop spans 14 amino acids. As DNA, the CDR3 is TGTGCCAGCAGTGAAGGGACAGGGGTTGCTGAAGCTTTCTTT. This sequence encodes CASSEGTGVAEAFF.

Remarks on this clonotype: A much larger clone differs by one base, so this may be a read error. The genes are TRBV28 and TRBJ1-2; weak D call: TRBD1 (6 bases). Germline V gene lookup returns CDR1 MDHEN and CDR2 SYDVKM. With 5 bases removed from V and 3 bases from J, the gap between germline ends came to 19 bases. This CDR3 spans 16 amino acids. The CDR3 region is CASSDNRVGGYYGYTF. DNA for the CDR3: TGTGCCAGCAGTGACAACAGGGTCGGGGGGTACTATGGCTACACCTTC.

The chain employs TRBV11-2 and TRBJ1-1, with D tentatively TRBD1 (5 bases). The CDR3 runs 13 residues. Germline-derived CDR1 and CDR2 are SGHAT and FQNNGV. Trimming took 5 bases from V and 7 from J, leaving 14 bases between them. The CDR3 region is CASSVYQRGEAFF. The DNA for the CDR3 is TGTGCCAGCAGCGTATACCAGAGGGGTGAAGCTTTCTTT.

The chain joins TRBV29-1 to TRBJ1-5, with 10 bases that match TRBD1. Germline-derived CDR1 and CDR2 are SQVTM and ANQGSEA. The CDR3 has 16 residues. Germline trimming cut 7 bases from V and 2 bases from J; bases unmatched to any gene: 11. Here the CDR3 reads CSAEDSGTGGNQPQHF. The CDR3 nucleotides read TGCAGCGCTGAGGATTCCGGGACAGGGGGCAATCAGCCCCAGCATTTT.

The chain combines TRBV7-9 with TRBJ1-3; TRBD1 aligns across 8 bases. Germline CDR1 reads SEHNR; CDR2 reads FQNEAQ (reference sequence). This CDR3 contains 14 residues. V trimming: 4 bases; J trimming: 4 bases; junction bases outside the gene matches: 3. CDR3 region: CASSSGTGGNTIYF. DNA of the CDR3: TGTGCCAGCAGCTCCGGGACAGGAGGAAACACCATATATTTT.

This clonotype was detected only once. The chain joins TRBV7-9 to TRBJ1-2, with 7 nucleotides matching TRBD1. Germline V gene data show CDR1 as SEHNR and CDR2 as FQNEAQ (reference sequence). V was pared by 1 base and J by 7 bases, with 6 bases of the junction left unmatched. The CDR3 covers 14 residues. CDR3 loop: CASSLEGTVVGYTF. Here the CDR3 DNA reads TGTGCCAGCAGCTTAGAGGGGACAGTGGTTGGCTACACCTTC.

This clonotype was detected many times. The chain has TRBV2 and TRBJ1-1; a weak D match, TRBD1 (6 bases). The V gene's germline CDR1 is SNHLY and CDR2 FYNNEI. There are 17 residues in the CDR3. The V gene lost 4 bases and the J gene lost 5 bases, with 23 bases spanning the gap. The CDR3 reads CASSVDAFRGRVTEAFF. In nucleotides, the CDR3 is TGTGCCAGCAGTGTCGACGCATTCCGGGGGCGCGTTACTGAAGCTTTCTTT.

This clonotype came up a few times. This chain uses TRBV25-1 with TRBJ2-2; no clear D. Germline CDR1 is MGHDK and CDR2 is SYGVNS. V gave up 4 bases and J gave up 6 bases, with 9 bases separating them. CDR3 length: 13 amino acids. This chain's CDR3 is CASSVEVPGELFF. The CDR3 DNA reads as TGTGCCAGCAGTGTCGAGGTACCCGGGGAGCTGTTTTTT.

This clonotype occurred many times. V and J are TRBV2 and TRBJ2-7; TRBD1 aligns across 7 bases. The CDR3 spans 12 residues. Germline CDR1 SNHLY, CDR2 FYNNEI. After removal of 11 bases from V and 1 base from J, the junction contained 5 bases not matched to a gene. CDR3 residues: CAGGQRSYEQYF. The CDR3 region has the DNA TGTGCCGGGGGACAGAGGTCCTACGAGCAGTACTTC.

Many counts were recorded for this clonotype. The chain couples TRBV13 to TRBJ1-6; maybe TRBD1 (5 bases). This CDR3 region has 15 residues. The V end lost 4 bases, the J end lost 6 bases, and 13 bases lay between the germline ends. Germline V gives CDR1 PRHDT, CDR2 FYEKMQ (reference sequence). Here the CDR3 DNA reads TGTGCCAGCAGCTCCTCCGGGACGGTTAATTCACCCCTCCACTTT. It translates to CASSSSGTVNSPLHF. The whole variable domain, filled in from reference TRBV13 and TRBJ1-6, reads AAGVIQSPRHLIKEKRETATLKCYPIPRHDTVYWYQQGPGQDPQFLISFYEKMQSDKGSIPDRFSAQQFSDYHSELNMSSLELGDSALYFCASSSSGTVNSPLHFGNGTRLTVT.

The chain couples TRBV29-1 to TRBJ1-1; D remains unclear. From germline, CDR1 is SQVTM and CDR2 ANQGSEA. The CDR3 runs to 12 residues. V was trimmed by 8 bases and J by 0 bases, leaving 10 bases between them. The CDR3 loop reads CSLVGVNTEAFF. The CDR3 region has the DNA TGCAGCTTAGTCGGTGTGAACACTGAAGCTTTCTTT.

In its sample, this clonotype was seen many times. This chain uses TRBV2 with TRBJ1-2, with 7 nucleotides matching TRBD1. Germline V gives CDR1 SNHLY, CDR2 FYNNEI. This CDR3 is 17 amino acids long. Trimming took 4 bases from V and 4 from J; bases not matched to a gene: 15. Written as DNA, the CDR3 is TGTGCCAGCAGTGCACACAGGGGCCGTCGACCTAGCTATGGCTACACCTTC. Its translation: CASSAHRGRRPSYGYTF.

As concerns this clonotype: Since a much larger clone is just one base distant, this may be a read error. The V gene is TRBV6-5, the J gene TRBJ1-1; 7 nucleotides match TRBD1. This CDR3 region has 15 residues. Germline V gene lookup returns CDR1 MNHEY and CDR2 SVGAGI. The CDR3 here is CTSSYPGQRNTEAFF. The CDR3 nucleotides are TGTACCAGCAGTTACCCGGGACAGAGGAACACTGAAGCTTTCTTT.

The chain joins TRBV4-1 to TRBJ1-4, with D uncertain. The ends were cut back, 1 base at V and 8 bases at J, with 11 bases in the middle. Germline assignment: CDR1 MGHRA and CDR2 YSYEKL. This CDR3 contains 14 residues. The CDR3 spells CASSQGRRQEKLFF. The CDR3 nucleotides read TGCGCCAGCAGCCAAGGCCGCCGTCAGGAAAAACTGTTTTTT.

This clonotype occurred many times. The J gene is TRBJ1-4, the V gene TRBV29-1; D is uncertain. The ends were cut back, 2 bases at V and 8 bases at J, with 12 bases in the middle. This CDR3 contains 13 residues. CDR1 and CDR2 from the germline V gene are SQVTM and ANQGSEA. CDR3 amino acids: CSVETVPGEKLFF. The CDR3 coding sequence is TGCAGCGTTGAAACGGTTCCTGGGGAAAAACTGTTTTTT.

In this sample, this clonotype turned up a few times. The chain recombines TRBV10-3 with TRBJ1-1; D remains unclear. This CDR3 region has 16 residues. Trimming took off 1 base at V and 2 bases at J, with 14 bases between the two ends. Germline V gene data show CDR1 as ENHRY and CDR2 as SYGVKD. The CDR3 protein is CAISELRPGLNTEAFF. The DNA of the CDR3 is TGTGCCATCAGTGAGTTAAGGCCTGGCCTAAACACTGAAGCTTTCTTT.

This clonotype was observed at least ten times. The rearrangement uses TRBV20-1 and TRBJ2-7; TRBD2 is a possible D gene (6 bases). Germline V gives CDR1 DFQATT, CDR2 SNEGSKA (reference sequence). Trimming removed 4 bases at V and 5 bases at J, with 12 bases between. The CDR3 has 12 amino acids. Here the CDR3 DNA reads TGCAGTGCTACGGAGGGCCTCAACGAGCAGTACTTC. Protein sequence: CSATEGLNEQYF.

This clonotype was detected ten times or more. The chain carries TRBV5-1 and TRBJ2-5; possible D gene TRBD2, 5 bases. The germline V and J ends were trimmed by 6 bases and 2 bases, with 14 bases remaining between them. The CDR3 loop spans 14 amino acids. CDR1 is SGHRS and CDR2 is YFSETQ in the germline V gene. CDR3 region: CASKGLRRQETQYF. The CDR3 coding sequence is TGCGCCAGCAAAGGACTCAGAAGACAAGAGACCCAGTACTTC.

The rearrangement links TRBV19 to TRBJ1-1, with 8 bases aligning to TRBD1. Germline values: CDR1 LNHDA, CDR2 SQIVND (reference sequence). With 11 bases clipped from V and 11 bases from J, the junction kept 13 bases outside the gene matches. CDR3 length: 12 amino acids. The DNA of the CDR3 is TGTGCCTGCCTTTTAGGACAGGGAGAGGCTTTCTTT. Its translation is CACLLGQGEAFF.

This clonotype has at least ten counts. This chain connects TRBV20-1 to TRBJ2-5; 9 bases fit TRBD1. Germline-derived CDR1 and CDR2 are DFQATT and SNEGSKA (reference sequence). The ends lost 3 bases at V and 5 bases at J; junction bases unmatched: 7. CDR3 length: 14 amino acids. The CDR3 is CSASGGTGTETQYF. The CDR3 bases are TGCAGTGCTAGCGGGGGGACAGGGACGGAGACCCAGTACTTC.

This clonotype was seen at least ten times. V usage is TRBV28 and J usage is TRBJ1-2; TRBD1 is a possible D gene (5 bases). Germline lookup yields CDR1 MDHEN and CDR2 SYDVKM. Trimming stripped 7 bases from V and 5 bases from J, with 11 bases between. The CDR3 has 12 residues. Here the CDR3 DNA reads TGTGCCAGCATGGCCGGGGGGTATGGCTACACCTTC. This encodes CASMAGGYGYTF.

The V gene is TRBV3-1, the J gene TRBJ1-6; TRBD1 might be the D (5 bases). CDR1 is LGHDT, CDR2 YNNKEL, per germline (reference sequence). The CDR3 loop spans 14 amino acids. Trimming stripped 0 bases from V and 11 bases from J, with 11 bases between. CDR3 in amino acids: CASSQDPGTAPLHF. The CDR3, as DNA: TGTGCCAGCAGCCAAGATCCAGGGACGGCACCCCTCCACTTT.

In its sample, this clonotype was seen many times. This chain links TRBV11-1 with TRBJ1-2; the D is unclear. Germline V gene lookup returns CDR1 SGHAT and CDR2 FQDESV (reference sequence). Trimming stripped 5 bases from V and 4 bases from J, with 20 bases between. The CDR3 loop spans 16 amino acids. CDR3 amino acids: CASSLSEGGPGYGYTF. The CDR3 DNA follows: TGTGCCAGCAGCCTATCTGAGGGCGGTCCTGGCTATGGCTACACCTTC.

This clonotype was counted at least ten times. V is TRBV7-9 and J is TRBJ1-5; the D is unclear. Germline assignment: CDR1 SEHNR and CDR2 FQNEAQ (reference sequence). Trimming took 5 bases from V and 4 from J, leaving 12 bases between them. This CDR3 spans 14 amino acids. Here the CDR3 DNA reads TGTGCCAGCAGCCCTTCCGGCGGGAATCAGCCCCAGCATTTT. Translating it yields CASSPSGGNQPQHF.

This clonotype was seen more than once but under ten times. V and J are TRBV7-6 and TRBJ1-1, with TRBD1 matching over 9 bases. The CDR3 runs 15 residues. V shed 7 bases and J 1 base; nucleotides not matched to a gene: 7. Per the germline V gene, CDR1 is SGHVS and CDR2 is FNYEAQ. Here the CDR3 reads CASTLSDRGNTEAFF. For the CDR3, the DNA is TGTGCCAGCACCTTGTCGGACAGGGGGAACACTGAAGCTTTCTTT.